One sample yielded the 3 T cell receptor beta chains listed below, sequenced in a study of blood T cell repertoires in COVID-19. TCRdb's table, derived via immunoSEQ multiplex PCR, lists solely in-frame clones and lacks some. The sample records 65,000 to 85,000 clones, approximately 86% being singletons. Sequencing used peripheral blood. The receptors originated from a man older than 75 with COVID-19, enrolled during active disease.

The DNA of the CDR3 is TGTGCCAGCAGCCGCGGACTAGCGGGCAACGGGGAGCTGTTTTTT. Translation: CASSRGLAGNGELFF. The V and J genes are TRBV4-2 and TRBJ2-2, with TRBD2 matching over 11 bases. Germline CDR1 is LGHNA and CDR2 is YNFKEQ. This CDR3 comprises 15 residues. Trimming at V came to 4 bases and at J to 7 bases, leaving 5 bases not matched to a gene.

The table lists this clone with a count of one. This chain joins TRBV5-6 and TRBJ2-3, with TRBD1 matching over 8 bases. The CDR3 runs 18 residues. From germline, CDR1 is SGHDT and CDR2 YYEEEE. V shed 3 bases and J 3 bases; nucleotides not matched to a gene: 15. The CDR3 bases are TGTGCCAGCAGCTCCCTCGGACAGGGACGGATTGGGACAGATACGCAGTATTTT. It encodes CASSSLGQGRIGTDTQYF.

This clone was detected a few times. The rearrangement links TRBV6-5 to TRBJ1-3, with a tentative D call TRBD1 (6 bases). Germline-derived CDR1 and CDR2 are MNHEY and SVGAGI. The V gene lost 3 bases and the J gene lost 2 bases, with 14 bases spanning the gap. The CDR3 has 16 amino acids. The CDR3 loop is CASSYSGTTTGNTIYF. CDR3 bases: TGTGCCAGCAGTTATTCCGGGACAACTACTGGAAACACCATATATTTT.